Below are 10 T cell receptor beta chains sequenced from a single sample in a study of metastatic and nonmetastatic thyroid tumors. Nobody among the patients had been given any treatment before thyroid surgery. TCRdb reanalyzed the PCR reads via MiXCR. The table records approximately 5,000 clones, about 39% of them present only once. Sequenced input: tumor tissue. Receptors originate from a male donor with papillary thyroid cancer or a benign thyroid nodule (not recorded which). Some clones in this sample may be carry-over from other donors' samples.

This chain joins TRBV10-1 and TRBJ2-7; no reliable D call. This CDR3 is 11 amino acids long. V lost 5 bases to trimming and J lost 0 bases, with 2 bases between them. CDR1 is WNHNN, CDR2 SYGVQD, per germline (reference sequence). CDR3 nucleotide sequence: TGCGCCAGCAGTCCCTCCTACGAGCAGTACTTC. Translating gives CASSPSYEQYF.

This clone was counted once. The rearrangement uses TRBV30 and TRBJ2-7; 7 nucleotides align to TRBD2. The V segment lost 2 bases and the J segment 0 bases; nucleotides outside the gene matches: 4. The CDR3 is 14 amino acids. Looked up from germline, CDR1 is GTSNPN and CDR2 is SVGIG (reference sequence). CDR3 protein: CAWSPAGSSYEQYF. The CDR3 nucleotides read TGTGCCTGGAGTCCAGCGGGATCCTCCTACGAGCAGTACTTC.

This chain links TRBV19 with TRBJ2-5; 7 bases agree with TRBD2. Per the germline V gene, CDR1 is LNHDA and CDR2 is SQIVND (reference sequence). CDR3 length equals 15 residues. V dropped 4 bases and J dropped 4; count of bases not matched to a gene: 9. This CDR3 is CASSTPPGGGETQYF. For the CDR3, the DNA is TGTGCCAGTAGTACACCCCCGGGAGGAGGAGAGACCCAGTACTTC.

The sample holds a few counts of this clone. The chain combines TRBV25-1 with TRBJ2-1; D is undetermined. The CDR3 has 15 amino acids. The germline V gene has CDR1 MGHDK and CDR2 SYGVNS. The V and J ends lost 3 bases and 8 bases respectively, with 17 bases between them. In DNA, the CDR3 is TGTGCCAGCAGTGAGCCTGGTGACTTGTCCCATGAGCAGTTCTTC. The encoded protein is CASSEPGDLSHEQFF. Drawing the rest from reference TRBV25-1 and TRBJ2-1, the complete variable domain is EADIYQTPRYLVIGTGKKITLECSQTMGHDKMYWYQQDPGMELHLIHYSYGVNSTEKGDLSSESTVSRIRTEHFPLTLESARPSHTSQYLCASSEPGDLSHEQFFGPGTRLTVL.

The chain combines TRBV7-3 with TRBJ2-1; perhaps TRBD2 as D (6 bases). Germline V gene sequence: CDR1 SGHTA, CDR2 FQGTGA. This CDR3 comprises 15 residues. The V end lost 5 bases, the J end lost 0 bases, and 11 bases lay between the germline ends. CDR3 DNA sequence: TGTGCCAGCAGCCGGGACTCGAGCTCCTACAATGAGCAGTTCTTC. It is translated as CASSRDSSSYNEQFF.

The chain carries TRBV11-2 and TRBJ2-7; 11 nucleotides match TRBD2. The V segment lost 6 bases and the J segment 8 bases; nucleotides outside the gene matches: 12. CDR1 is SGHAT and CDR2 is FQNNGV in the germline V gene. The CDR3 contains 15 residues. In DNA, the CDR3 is TGTGCCAGCAGACCAACTAGCGGGAGAGACGTCAAGCAGTACTTC. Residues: CASRPTSGRDVKQYF.

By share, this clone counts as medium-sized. As DNA, the CDR3 is TGTGCCATCAGTGGGACAGATTACATGAACACTGAAGCTTTCTTT. As protein: CAISGTDYMNTEAFF. The J gene is TRBJ1-1, the V gene TRBV10-3, with a possible D match to TRBD1 (6 bases). This CDR3 spans 15 amino acids. V was clipped by 4 bases and J by 0 bases, with 12 bases between them. The V gene's germline CDR1 is ENHRY and CDR2 SYGVKD.

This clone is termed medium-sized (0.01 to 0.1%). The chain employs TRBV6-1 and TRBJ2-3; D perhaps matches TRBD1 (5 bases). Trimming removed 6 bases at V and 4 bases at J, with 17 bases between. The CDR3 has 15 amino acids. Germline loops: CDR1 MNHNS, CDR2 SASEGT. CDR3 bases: TGTGCCAGCAGGATTGGACACACTGTGGCAGATACGCAGTATTTT. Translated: CASRIGHTVADTQYF.

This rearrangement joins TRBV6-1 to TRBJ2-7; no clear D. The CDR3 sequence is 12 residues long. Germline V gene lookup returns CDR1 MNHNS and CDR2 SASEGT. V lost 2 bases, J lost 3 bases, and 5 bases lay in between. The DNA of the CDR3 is TGTGCCAGCAGTGAATCTGGCTACGAGCAGTACTTC. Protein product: CASSESGYEQYF.

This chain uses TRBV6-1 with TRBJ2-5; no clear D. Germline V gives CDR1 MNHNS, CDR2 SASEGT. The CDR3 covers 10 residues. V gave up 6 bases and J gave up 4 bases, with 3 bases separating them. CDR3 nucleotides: TGTGCCAGCAGAGGAGAGACCCAGTACTTC. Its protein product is CASRGETQYF.